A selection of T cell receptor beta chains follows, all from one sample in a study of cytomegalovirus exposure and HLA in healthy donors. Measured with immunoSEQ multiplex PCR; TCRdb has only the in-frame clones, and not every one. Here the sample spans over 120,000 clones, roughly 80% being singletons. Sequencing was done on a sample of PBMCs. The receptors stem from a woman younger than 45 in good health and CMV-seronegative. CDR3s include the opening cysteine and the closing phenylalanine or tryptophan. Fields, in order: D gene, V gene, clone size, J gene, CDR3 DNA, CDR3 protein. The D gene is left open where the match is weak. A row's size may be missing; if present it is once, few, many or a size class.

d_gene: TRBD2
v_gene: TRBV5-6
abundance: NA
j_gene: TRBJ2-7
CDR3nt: TGTGCCAGCAGCCCGGGACTAGCGGGGGGGATGTGGAACGAGCAGTACTTC
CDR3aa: CASSPGLAGGMWNEQYF

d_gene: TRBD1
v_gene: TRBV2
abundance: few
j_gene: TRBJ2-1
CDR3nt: TGTGCCAGCAGTGTACCGGGACAGGGCGGTACTGAGCAGTTCTTC
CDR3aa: CASSVPGQGGTEQFF

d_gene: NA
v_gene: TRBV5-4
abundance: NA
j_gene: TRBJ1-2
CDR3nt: TGTGCCAGCAGCTTTCAGGGTGATGGCTACACCTTC
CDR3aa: CASSFQGDGYTF

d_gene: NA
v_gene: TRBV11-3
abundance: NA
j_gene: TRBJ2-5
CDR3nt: TGTGCCAGCAGCCCAGGGACATTGAAGACCCAGTACTTC
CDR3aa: CASSPGTLKTQYF

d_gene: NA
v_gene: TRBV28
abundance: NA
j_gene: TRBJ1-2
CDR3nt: TGTGCCAGCAGTTTATCCCTAGAGTATGGCTACACCTTC
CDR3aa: CASSLSLEYGYTF

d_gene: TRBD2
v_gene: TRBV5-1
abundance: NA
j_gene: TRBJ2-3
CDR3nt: TGCGCCAGCAGCTTGGGCGGGGGGGCAGATACGCAGTATTTT
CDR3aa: CASSLGGGADTQYF

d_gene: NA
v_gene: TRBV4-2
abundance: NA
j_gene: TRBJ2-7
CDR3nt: TGTGCCAGCAGCCAAGATTTGGGGGACTCAGCCTACGAGCAGTACTTC
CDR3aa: CASSQDLGDSAYEQYF

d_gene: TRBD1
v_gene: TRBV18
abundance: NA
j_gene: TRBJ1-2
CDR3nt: TGTGCCAGCCCGCCGGGACAGGGGGCCATGACGGGCTATGGCTACACCTTC
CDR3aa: CASPPGQGAMTGYGYTF

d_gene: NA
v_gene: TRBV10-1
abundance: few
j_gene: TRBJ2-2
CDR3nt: TGCGCCAGCAGAGAATCAGGGGATACCGGGGAGCTGTTTTTT
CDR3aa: CASRESGDTGELFF

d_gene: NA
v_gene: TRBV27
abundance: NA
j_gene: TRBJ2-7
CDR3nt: TGTGCCAGCAGTCTCACGGGTAGCACCTGCGAGCAGTACTTC
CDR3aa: CASSLTGSTCEQYF

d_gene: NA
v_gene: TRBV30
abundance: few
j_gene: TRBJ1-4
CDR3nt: TGTGCCTGGTCCAGGGAAACTAATGAAAAACTGTTTTTT
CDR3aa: CAWSRETNEKLFF

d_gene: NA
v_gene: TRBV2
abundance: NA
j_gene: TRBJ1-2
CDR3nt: TGTGCCAGCAGTGAGTTCGACAGGAGATATGGCTACACCTTC
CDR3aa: CASSEFDRRYGYTF